This TCR beta chain originates from a study of T cell repertoires in cytomegalovirus infection. Looking at the study overall: Through public TCR beta signatures, both CMV infection and matching HLA type were indicated.

TCRdb reprocessed the reads with MiXCR, giving one entry per CDR3 protein. Here the sample spans around 530,000 distinct CDR3 sequences, approximately 15% being singletons. Trimming shortened V by 0 bases and J by 7 bases, and 13 bases separated the two germline ends. This CDR3 region has 14 residues. CDR1 and CDR2 from the germline V gene are SGHRS and YFSETQ. This clonotype came up a few times. This TCR came from a human donor in good health (CMV status not recorded). Some clones in this sample may be carry-over from other donors' samples. The rearrangement links TRBV5-1 to TRBJ1-1; D possibly corresponds to TRBD1 (5 bases). The sequenced sample consisted of CD8+ T cells from PBMCs. The CDR3 sequence: CASSLEGLGREAFF. Here the CDR3 DNA reads TGCGCCAGCAGCTTGGAGGGACTCGGACGTGAAGCTTTCTTT.